The clone carrying this TCR beta chain was counted ten times or more. As yet, its antigen is unknown. This sample stems from a study of T-cell reconstitution after alpha-beta-depleted transplantation in children. Overall study findings and caveats: Once a year had passed after transplant, T-cell counts and diversity came mostly from newly produced T cells. It was reported that alpha-beta T cells came from several hundred expanded graft clones (about two months after transplant).

Germline-derived CDR1 and CDR2 are MNHEY and SVGEGT. The CDR3 extends over 14 amino acids. V gave up 2 bases and J gave up 2 bases, with 10 bases separating them. For TCRbeta, the library was prepared with unique molecular identifiers. TCRdb called the PCR reads again in MiXCR, with one record for every CDR3 protein. The profile shows 450,000 to 550,000 distinct CDR3 sequences, about an eighth of them singletons. The sequence was obtained from a female patient aged 2-9 years who had a stem cell transplant for aplastic anemia, so the T cells may come from the graft donor. Material: PBMCs, mostly from graft donor cells, obtained 180 days after TCRalphabeta/CD19-depleted stem cell transplant. J is TRBJ2-7 and V is TRBV6-2 or TRBV6-3; D possibly uses TRBD1 or TRBD2 (5 bases each). In DNA, the CDR3 is TGTGCCAGCAGTTACGACCGGGACGCCTACGAGCAGTACGTC. Its protein is CASSYDRDAYEQYV.